This T cell receptor beta chain comes out of a study of shared clonotypes between healthy human individuals. Study-level points and caveats: The study drew on few donors, limiting represented genetic and exposure-history diversity.

There are 19 residues in the CDR3. Germline values: CDR1 SGHAT, CDR2 FQNNGV. V gave up 4 bases and J gave up 2 bases; unmatched junction bases: 16. Concerning this clone itself: As yet, its antigen is unknown.

Adult donors, all healthy and HIV-negative, had no recent acute infections or vaccinations. Those who donated, Caucasian adults without exception, all lived in Nashville, Tennessee. The investigators split CD4+ cells into a CD45RA+ naive subset and a CD45RA-negative memory subset. The assay was immunoSEQ multiplex PCR, and TCRdb's table has in-frame clones only and misses some. The table includes about a million clones, about three quarters detected once. This TCR derives from a man aged 18 to 29 in good health. The material sequenced was memory CD4+ T cells sorted from blood. The sample's subset: CD45RA-negative fraction. The chain combines TRBV11-2 with TRBJ2-3; 9 positions agree with TRBD2. DNA for the CDR3: TGTGCCAGCAGCTCATCGGGGCTAGCGGGGATACCTTTCACAGATACGCAGTATTTT. This translates into CASSSSGLAGIPFTDTQYF.